This TCR beta chain was captured in a study of T cells in tuberculosis. General study points: Active tuberculosis TCR-alpha repertoires lay closer to GMM-specific TCRs than IGRA-negative controls, suggesting clonal expansion. Smaller alpha distances in active tuberculosis partly reflected shorter CDR3-alpha lengths.

A word on this clone: Its cognate antigen is unknown.

Latent tuberculosis screening used tuberculin skin test and IGRA at entry. This CDR3 spans 19 amino acids. The germline V gene encodes CDR1 SGDLS and CDR2 YYNGEE. V was cut by 0 bases and J by 4 bases, with 20 bases left in between. Profiling relied on immunoSEQ multiplex PCR, and the TCRdb table lists in-frame clones only, not all of them. The data show around 43,000 clones, roughly 96% seen once. The rearrangement links TRBV9 to TRBJ2-6; D perhaps matches TRBD1 (5 bases). The TCR sequence derives from a donor between 10 and 35 years old with latent tuberculosis or without tuberculosis infection. The specimen sequenced was PBMCs. The CDR3 DNA reads TGTGCCAGCAGCGTAGATTGGGGCCTCCACATTCGGGGGGCCAACGTCCTGACTTTC. It specifies CASSVDWGLHIRGANVLTF.